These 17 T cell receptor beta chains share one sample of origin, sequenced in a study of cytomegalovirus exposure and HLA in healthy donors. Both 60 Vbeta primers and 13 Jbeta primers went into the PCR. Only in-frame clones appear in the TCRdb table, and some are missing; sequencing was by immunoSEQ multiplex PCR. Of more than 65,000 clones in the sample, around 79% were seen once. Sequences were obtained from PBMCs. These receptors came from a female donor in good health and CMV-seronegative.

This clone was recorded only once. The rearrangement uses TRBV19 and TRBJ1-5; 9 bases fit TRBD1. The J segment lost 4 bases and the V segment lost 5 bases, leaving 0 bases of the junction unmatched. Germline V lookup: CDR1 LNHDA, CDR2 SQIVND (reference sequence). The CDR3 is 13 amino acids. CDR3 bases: TGTGCCAGTAGTGGGACAGGGAATCAGCCCCAGCATTTT. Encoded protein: CASSGTGNQPQHF. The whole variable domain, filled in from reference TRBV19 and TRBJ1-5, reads DGGITQSPKYLFRKEGQNVTLSCEQNLNHDAMYWYRQDPGQGLRLIYYSQIVNDFQKGDIAEGYSVSREKKESFPLTVTSAQKNPTAFYLCASSGTGNQPQHFGDGTRLSIL.

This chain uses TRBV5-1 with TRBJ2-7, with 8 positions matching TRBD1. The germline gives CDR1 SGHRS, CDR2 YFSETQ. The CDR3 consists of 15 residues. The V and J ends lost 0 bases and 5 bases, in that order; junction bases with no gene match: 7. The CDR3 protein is CASSLVGRQGNEQYF. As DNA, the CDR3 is TGCGCCAGCAGCTTGGTGGGGAGACAGGGGAACGAGCAGTACTTC.

The CDR3 loop is CASRENGQLYGYTF. The CDR3 nucleotides are TGTGCCAGCAGAGAAAATGGACAGCTCTATGGCTACACCTTC. The gene calls are TRBV25-1 and TRBJ1-2; D perhaps matches TRBD1 (6 bases). Germline V lookup: CDR1 MGHDK, CDR2 SYGVNS. The CDR3 consists of 14 residues. V gave up 6 bases and J gave up 4 bases, with 15 bases separating them.

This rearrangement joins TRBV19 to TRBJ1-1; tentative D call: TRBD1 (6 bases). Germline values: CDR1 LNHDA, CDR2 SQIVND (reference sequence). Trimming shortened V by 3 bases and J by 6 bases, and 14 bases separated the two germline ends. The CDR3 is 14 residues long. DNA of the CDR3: TGTGCCAGTAGTATCGAAGGGGGAAGGGCTGAAGCTTTCTTT. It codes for CASSIEGGRAEAFF.

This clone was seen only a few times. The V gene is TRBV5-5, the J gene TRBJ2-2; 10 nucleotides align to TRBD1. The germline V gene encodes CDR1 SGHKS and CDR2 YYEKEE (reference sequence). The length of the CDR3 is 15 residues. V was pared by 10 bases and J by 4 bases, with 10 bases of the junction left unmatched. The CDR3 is CAHWGDRGSTGELFF. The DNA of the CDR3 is TGTGCCCACTGGGGGGACAGGGGAAGCACCGGGGAGCTGTTTTTT.

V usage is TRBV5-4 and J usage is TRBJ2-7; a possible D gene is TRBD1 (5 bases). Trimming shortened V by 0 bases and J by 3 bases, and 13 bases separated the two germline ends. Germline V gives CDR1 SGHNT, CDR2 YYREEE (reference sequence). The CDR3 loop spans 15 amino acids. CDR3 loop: CASSLEPDTIYEQYF. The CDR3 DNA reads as TGTGCCAGCAGCTTGGAACCGGACACTATCTACGAGCAGTACTTC. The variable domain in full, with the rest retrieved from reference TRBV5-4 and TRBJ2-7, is ETGVTQSPTHLIKTRGQQVTLRCSSQSGHNTVSWYQQALGQGPQFIFQYYREEENGRGNFPPRFSGLQFPNYSSELNVNALELDDSALYLCASSLEPDTIYEQYFGPGTRLTVT.

The CDR3 here is CASSQDDGRGSDEQFF. The CDR3 region has the DNA TGTGCCAGCAGCCAAGATGACGGGAGAGGGTCCGATGAGCAGTTCTTC. This chain links TRBV4-2 with TRBJ2-1; D is possibly TRBD2 (6 bases). This CDR3 comprises 16 residues. Germline V gene sequence: CDR1 LGHNA, CDR2 YNFKEQ. V gave up 0 bases and J gave up 8 bases, with 17 bases separating them.

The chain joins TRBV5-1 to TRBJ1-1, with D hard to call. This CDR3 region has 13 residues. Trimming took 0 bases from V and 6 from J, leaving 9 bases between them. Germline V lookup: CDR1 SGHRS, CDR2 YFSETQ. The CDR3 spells CASSLGRDAEAFF. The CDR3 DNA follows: TGCGCCAGCAGCTTGGGGAGGGATGCTGAAGCTTTCTTT.

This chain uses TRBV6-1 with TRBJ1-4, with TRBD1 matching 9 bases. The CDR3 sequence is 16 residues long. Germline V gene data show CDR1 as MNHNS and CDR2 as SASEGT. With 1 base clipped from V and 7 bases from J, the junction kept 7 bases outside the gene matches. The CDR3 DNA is TGTGCCAGCAGTGAAGTCGAGGGACAGGGAGGTGAAAAACTGTTTTTT. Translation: CASSEVEGQGGEKLFF.

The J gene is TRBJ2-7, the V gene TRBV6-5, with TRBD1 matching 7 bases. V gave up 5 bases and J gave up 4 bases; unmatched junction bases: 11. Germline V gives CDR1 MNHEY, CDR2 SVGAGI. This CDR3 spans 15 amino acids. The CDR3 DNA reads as TGTGCCAGCAGTCCCCGGCCAGGGGGTGTGTACGAGCAGTACTTC. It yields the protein CASSPRPGGVYEQYF.

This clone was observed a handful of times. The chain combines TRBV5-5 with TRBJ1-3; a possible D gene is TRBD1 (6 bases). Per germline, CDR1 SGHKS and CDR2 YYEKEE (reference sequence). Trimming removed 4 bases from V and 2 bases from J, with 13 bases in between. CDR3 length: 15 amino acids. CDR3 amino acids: CASSLTGTTGNTIYF. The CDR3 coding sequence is TGTGCCAGCAGCCTAACAGGGACAACTGGAAACACCATATATTTT.

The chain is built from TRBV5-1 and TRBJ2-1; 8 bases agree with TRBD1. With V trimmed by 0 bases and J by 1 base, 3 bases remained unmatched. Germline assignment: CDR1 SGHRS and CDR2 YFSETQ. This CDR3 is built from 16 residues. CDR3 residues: CASSLDRTGSYNEQFF. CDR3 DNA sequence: TGCGCCAGCAGCTTGGACCGGACAGGGTCCTACAATGAGCAGTTCTTC.

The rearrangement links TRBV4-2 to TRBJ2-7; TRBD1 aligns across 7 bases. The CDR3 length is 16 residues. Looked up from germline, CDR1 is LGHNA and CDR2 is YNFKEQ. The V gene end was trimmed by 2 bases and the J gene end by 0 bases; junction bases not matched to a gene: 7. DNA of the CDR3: TGTGCCAGCAGCCAAACTACGGGACAGAGCTCCTACGAGCAGTACTTC. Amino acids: CASSQTTGQSSYEQYF.

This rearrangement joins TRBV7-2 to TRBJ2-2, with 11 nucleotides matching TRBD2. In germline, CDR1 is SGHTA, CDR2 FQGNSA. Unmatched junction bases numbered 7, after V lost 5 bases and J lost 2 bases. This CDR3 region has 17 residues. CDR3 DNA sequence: TGTGCCAGCAGCAATCCACTAGCGGGGGATAACACCGGGGAGCTGTTTTTT. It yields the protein CASSNPLAGDNTGELFF. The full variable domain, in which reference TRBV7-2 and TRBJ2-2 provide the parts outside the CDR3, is GAGVSQSPSNKVTEKGKDVELRCDPISGHTALYWYRQSLGQGLEFLIYFQGNSAPDKSGLPSDRFSAERTGGSVSTLTIQRTQQEDSAVYLCASSNPLAGDNTGELFFGEGSRLTVL.

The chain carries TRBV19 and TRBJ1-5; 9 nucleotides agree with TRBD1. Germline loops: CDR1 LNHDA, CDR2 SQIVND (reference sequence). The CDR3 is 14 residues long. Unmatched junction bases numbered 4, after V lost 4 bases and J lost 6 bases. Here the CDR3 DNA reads TGTGCCAGTAGTACCGGACAGGGGACTCAGCCCCAGCATTTT. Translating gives CASSTGQGTQPQHF.

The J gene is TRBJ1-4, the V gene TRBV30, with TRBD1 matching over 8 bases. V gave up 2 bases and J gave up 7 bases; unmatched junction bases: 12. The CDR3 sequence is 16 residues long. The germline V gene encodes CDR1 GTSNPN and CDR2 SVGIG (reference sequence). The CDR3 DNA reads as TGTGCCTGGAGTCCCGGGACAGGTCGAGTGCGTGAAAAACTGTTTTTT. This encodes CAWSPGTGRVREKLFF.

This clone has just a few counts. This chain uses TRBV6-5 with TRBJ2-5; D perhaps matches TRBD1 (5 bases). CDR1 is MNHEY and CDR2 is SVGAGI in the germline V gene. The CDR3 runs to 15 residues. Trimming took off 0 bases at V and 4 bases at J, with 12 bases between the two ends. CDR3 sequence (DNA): TGTGCCAGCAGTTACTCGACCAGGCAGGGAGAGACCCAGTACTTC. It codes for CASSYSTRQGETQYF.